This TCR beta chain was sequenced during a study of response to subunit inactivated influenza vaccine. Study-wide points: Few additional T cells are recruited per seasonal influenza vaccination, authors suggested.

This clonotype was found many times. Its antigen is unknown. Trimming removed 6 bases from V and 1 base from J; junction bases left unmatched: 3. The CDR3 length is 15 residues. The germline V gene encodes CDR1 MRHNA and CDR2 SNTAGT. TCRdb redid the calling of the RT-PCR reads with MiXCR, one entry per CDR3 protein. Among 650,000 to 850,000 distinct CDR3 sequences, about 15% were seen once, and the ten largest hold less than 7%. V gene TRBV6-4 combines with J gene TRBJ2-2; 9 bases align to TRBD1. The TCR comes from a man aged 50 to 60 who received an inactivated influenza vaccine. This specimen consisted of PBMCs from blood, obtained around two weeks before vaccination. In DNA, the CDR3 is TGTGCCAGCAGCGAGGGACAGGGGAACACCGGGGAGCTGTTTTTT. Residues: CASSEGQGNTGELFF.